Listed below are T cell receptor beta chains from one sample, sequenced in a study of identical twins. TCRdb recomputed calls from the 5' RACE reads with MiXCR, one row per CDR3 protein. The top ten hold roughly 3% of the sample, which has approximately 600,000 distinct CDR3 sequences, 9% to 10% seen once. Another study also made use of these data, one on yellow fever vaccine responses in identical twins.

The material sequenced was PBMCs. The source is a woman younger than 35 in good health. The CDR3 runs from the conserved cysteine through the conserved F or W. The D gene is left open where the match is weak. Clone size is given for some rows only: seen once, a few or many times, or a class if the clone is expanded.

many,TRBJ2-7,TRBV2,NA,TGTGCCAGCCTCGCGGTGCGGACTCCAACTTACGAGCAGTACTTC,CASLAVRTPTYEQYF
few,TRBJ2-1,TRBV7-9,TRBD2,TGTGCCAGCAGGGTACTAGCGGGAAAGAATGAGCAGTTCTTC,CASRVLAGKNEQFF
NA,TRBJ1-1,TRBV29-1,TRBD1,TGCAGCGTGGGGGGACAGGGAGGGACTGAAGCTTTCTTT,CSVGGQGGTEAFF
few,TRBJ2-5,TRBV3-1,NA,TGTGCCAGCAGCCAGCTTGTCGAGCATATTTGGGGAGAGACCCAGTACTTC,CASSQLVEHIWGETQYF
few,TRBJ2-1,TRBV7-9,NA,TGTGCCAGCAGCTTAGAGACATCTACCTACAATGAGCAGTTCTTC,CASSLETSTYNEQFF
few,TRBJ2-7,TRBV12-3/TRBV12-4,NA,TGTGCCAGCAGTACCGATACAGCTGGCTTCGTGCAGTACTTC,CASSTDTAGFVQYF
many,TRBJ2-5,TRBV20-1,NA,TGCAGTGCTAGAGTTGGGAAAGAGACCCAGTACTTC,CSARVGKETQYF
few,TRBJ1-1,TRBV6-1,NA,TGTGCCAGCACCTTGGGCGGTGAAGCTTTCTTT,CASTLGGEAFF
NA,TRBJ1-1,TRBV28,TRBD1,TGTGCCAGCAGTTTATTAGAGAGACAGGGGGACACTGAAGCTTTCTTT,CASSLLERQGDTEAFF
few,TRBJ1-4,TRBV7-6,NA,TGTGCCAGCAGCTTGATCCTTGGAGGTGAAAAACTGTTTTTT,CASSLILGGEKLFF
few,TRBJ2-1,TRBV12-3/TRBV12-4,TRBD2,TGTGCCAGCAGTTTACTATGGGGGGGTGAGCAGTTCTTC,CASSLLWGGEQFF
NA,TRBJ2-1,TRBV20-1,TRBD1,TGCAGTGCCAGGGGAAAAAGACAGGGTGGGGAGAATGAGCAGTTCTTC,CSARGKRQGGENEQFF
many,TRBJ1-5,TRBV20-1,NA,TGCAGTGCTAGAGACAGACCTTATAGCAATCAGCCCCAGCATTTT,CSARDRPYSNQPQHF
many,TRBJ1-5,TRBV20-1,TRBD1,TGCAGTGCTAGAGTAACCCCGACAGGGAGCAATCAGCCCCAGCATTTT,CSARVTPTGSNQPQHF
few,TRBJ2-3,TRBV7-8,NA,TGTGCCACAGGGGACCCTAGCACAGATACGCAGTATTTT,CATGDPSTDTQYF
many,TRBJ1-2,TRBV12-3/TRBV12-4,TRBD1,TGTGCCAGCAGTCCAGGGGGCGCGTATGGCTACACCTTC,CASSPGGAYGYTF
many,TRBJ2-3,TRBV5-1,NA,TGCGCCAGCAGCTTGGGGCTGGAAGATACGCAGTATTTT,CASSLGLEDTQYF
many,TRBJ1-2,TRBV7-8,TRBD1,TGTGCCAGCAGCTTCGTGGCAGGGGGCTATGGCTACACCTTC,CASSFVAGGYGYTF
many,TRBJ2-7,TRBV7-9,TRBD1,TGTGCCAGCAGCTTCCGGGACAGGGGGCTTTACGAGCAGTACTTC,CASSFRDRGLYEQYF
few,TRBJ2-1,TRBV12-3/TRBV12-4,TRBD2,TGTGCCAGCAGCCCCGCCGGTAGCGGGAGGATTAATGAGCAGTTCTTC,CASSPAGSGRINEQFF
many,TRBJ2-7,TRBV11-2,TRBD2,TGTGCCAGCAGCTTAACCCTAGCCGGGAGGGAGCAGTACTTC,CASSLTLAGREQYF
few,TRBJ2-5,TRBV12-3/TRBV12-4,TRBD1,TGTGCCAGCAGGAAGACAGGGGTTGGCCGAGAGACCCAGTACTTC,CASRKTGVGRETQYF
NA,TRBJ2-3,TRBV5-1,TRBD1,TGCGCCAGCAGCTTGGCAGGGGGCGCAGCAGATACGCAGTATTTT,CASSLAGGAADTQYF
NA,TRBJ1-1,TRBV11-1,NA,TGTGCCAGCAGTTCCAGGGATGCGGGGGACACTGAAGCTTTCTTT,CASSSRDAGDTEAFF
NA,TRBJ1-6,TRBV14,NA,TGTGCCAGCAGCCAAGGCCGGTCACCCCTCCACTTT,CASSQGRSPLHF
NA,TRBJ2-7,TRBV11-2,NA,TGTGCCAGCAGCTTAGTTTTCCGGGCCTTTGAGCAGTACTTC,CASSLVFRAFEQYF
NA,TRBJ2-6,TRBV7-3,NA,TGTGCCAGCAGCTTGGGGGGACCAGGGTGGTACTCTGGGGCCAACGTCCTGACTTTC,CASSLGGPGWYSGANVLTF
few,TRBJ2-2,TRBV10-1,NA,TGCGCCAGCAGTGAGTCGAGGGTCCCCGGGGAGCTGTTTTTT,CASSESRVPGELFF
few,TRBJ2-1,TRBV28,NA,TGTGCCAGCAGTCCCGAGGGGGAGGGGGCGCGGAATGAGCAGTTCTTC,CASSPEGEGARNEQFF
NA,TRBJ2-6,TRBV7-2,NA,TGTGCCAGCAGCTTTTTCGGAGGGGCCAACGTCCTGACTTTC,CASSFFGGANVLTF
few,TRBJ1-4,TRBV12-3/TRBV12-4,TRBD1,TGTGCCAGCAGTTTAGACGGCAGGGGGAATGAAAAACTGTTTTTT,CASSLDGRGNEKLFF
NA,TRBJ2-4,TRBV27,NA,TGTGCCAGCAGTCCCGACAGAGAAGCCAAAAACATTCAGTACTTC,CASSPDREAKNIQYF
many,TRBJ2-5,TRBV7-2,NA,TGTGCCAGCAGCTCCTCAGGGTTCCGGGAGACCCAGTACTTC,CASSSSGFRETQYF
few,TRBJ1-6,TRBV5-5,NA,TGTGCCAGCAGCTTGGAAGGGGGAGATAATTCACCCCTCCACTTT,CASSLEGGDNSPLHF
many,TRBJ2-1,TRBV7-9,NA,TGTGCCAGCAGCTTAGGCCTAGTTGGTGAGCAGTTCTTC,CASSLGLVGEQFF
NA,TRBJ1-2,TRBV7-2,TRBD1,TGTGCCAGCAGCCTCAGTCACAGGGGGCTTGGCTACACCTTC,CASSLSHRGLGYTF
NA,TRBJ1-5,TRBV20-1,NA,TGCAGTGCTAGTGCGGGTCCACTTAGCAATCAGCCCCAGCATTTT,CSASAGPLSNQPQHF
many,TRBJ1-4,TRBV2,NA,TGTGCCAGCAGTAACCGACCCTCGGGTGAAAAACTGTTTTTT,CASSNRPSGEKLFF
few,TRBJ2-2,TRBV4-3,TRBD2,TGCGCCAGCAGCCAAGTAATGCTAGCGGCGAACACCGGGGAGCTGTTTTTT,CASSQVMLAANTGELFF
few,TRBJ2-1,TRBV12-3/TRBV12-4,TRBD2,TGTGCCAGCAGTGGAACGGGGGGGCCAAATGAGCAGTTCTTC,CASSGTGGPNEQFF
NA,TRBJ1-2,TRBV20-1,NA,TGCAGTGCTAGAGAATTAGGAATGCACTATGGCTACACCTTC,CSARELGMHYGYTF
many,TRBJ2-7,TRBV19,TRBD1,TGTGCCACCCGGGACAGTTTCGACGAGCAGTACTTC,CATRDSFDEQYF
NA,TRBJ2-3,TRBV6-1,TRBD2,TGTGCCAGCAGTCGCACTAGCGGGCCGAACACAGATACGCAGTATTTT,CASSRTSGPNTDTQYF
many,TRBJ2-1,TRBV5-1,NA,TGCGCCAGCAGCTTGGGATGGGCAGGGACACTCTACAATGAGCAGTTCTTC,CASSLGWAGTLYNEQFF
few,TRBJ2-2,TRBV11-2,TRBD2,TGTGCCAGCAGCCGAAAGGGTCTGCGGGGGGTTAACACCGGGGAGCTGTTTTTT,CASSRKGLRGVNTGELFF
NA,TRBJ1-6,TRBV7-8,NA,TGTGCCAGCAGCTTAGCGGAGGGGGCCTATAATTCACCCCTCCACTTT,CASSLAEGAYNSPLHF
few,TRBJ2-7,TRBV10-3,TRBD1,TGTGCCATCAGTGAGAAACAGGGGCCCTACGAGCAGTACTTC,CAISEKQGPYEQYF
once,TRBJ2-5,TRBV11-1,NA,TGTGCCAGCAGCACCGTAAGAGAGACCCAGTACTTC,CASSTVRETQYF
NA,TRBJ2-7,TRBV6-2/TRBV6-3,NA,TGTGCCAGCAGTTACCCCTCATCCGAGCAGTACTTC,CASSYPSSEQYF
NA,TRBJ1-2,TRBV27,NA,TGTGCCAGCAGCAAAAGGGCGGGGGACTATGGCTACACCTTC,CASSKRAGDYGYTF
many,TRBJ2-2,TRBV4-1,NA,TGCGCCAGCAGCCAAGACCCTGGGGGCGGCGGGGAGCTGTTTTTT,CASSQDPGGGGELFF
few,TRBJ2-7,TRBV7-8,NA,TGTGCCAGCAGCCCCGAATCAGCGACCTTCTCCTACGAGCAGTACTTC,CASSPESATFSYEQYF
NA,TRBJ2-2,TRBV5-1,TRBD2,TGCGCCAGCAGCGGGACTAGCGGCCGTGTCACCGGGGAGCTGTTTTTT,CASSGTSGRVTGELFF